This T cell receptor (beta chain) is from a study of blood T cell repertoires in COVID-19. Study in general: COVID-19 samples from acute and convalescent phases originated in the United States, Italy and Spain. From T cells, B-cell-depleted T cells, or PBMCs came the material, which was cDNA or gDNA.

All enrollees were about 18 to 100 years old and from roughly 22 US areas. This CDR3 has 16 amino acids. CDR1 is SGHDN and CDR2 is FVKESK in the germline V gene. The junction had 8 bases not matched to a gene; V was cut back by 1 base and J by 3 bases. Generated by immunoSEQ multiplex PCR, the TCRdb table keeps only in-frame clones and is missing some. The table shows 380,000 or so clones, with about 87% occurring only once. This TCR came from a man aged 25-45 years who had recovered from COVID-19. Sequenced material: PBMCs or T cells enriched from blood (not recorded which). The chain couples TRBV14 to TRBJ1-2, with 7 nucleotides matching TRBD1. Here the CDR3 reads CASSQVKGTVYYGYTF. The CDR3 nucleotides are TGTGCCAGCAGCCAAGTTAAAGGGACAGTCTACTATGGCTACACCTTC.